The clone carrying this T cell receptor beta chain was detected only a few times. What it recognizes is unknown. These data come from a study of cytomegalovirus exposure and HLA in healthy donors. Across the study: The 120 or so validation repertoires used a platform that matched the one used for the approximately 700 first-cohort repertoires, as a later analysis reported.

Separation from the approximately 660-subject first cohort characterized the roughly 120-subject validation cohort, to which the donors belonged. This CDR3 has 13 residues. From germline, CDR1 is SGHDT and CDR2 YYEEEE. Trimming removed 1 base at V and 8 bases at J, with 12 bases between. Study-level findings and limits: Most TCRs appeared rarely, but some public TCRs recurred in many donors. Altogether, about 160 TCR beta chains were recorded as cytomegalovirus-associated.

Clones were read by immunoSEQ multiplex PCR, and TCRdb kept only the in-frame ones, dropping some. The sample holds 150,000 to 200,000 clones, approximately 90% seen once. This TCR came from a woman younger than 45 in good health and CMV-seronegative. The sequenced sample consisted of PBMCs. V gene TRBV5-6 combines with J gene TRBJ1-2, with D unclear. CDR3 DNA: TGTGCCAGCAGCTTGCAACAGCCCCGGGGCTACACCTTC. The encoded protein is CASSLQQPRGYTF.